These T cell receptor beta chains were read from a single sample in a study of CD8 T cells in Susac syndrome. MiXCR, run by TCRdb on the immunoSEQ multiplex PCR reads, gives a single entry per CDR3 protein. The repertoire includes hundreds of thousands of distinct CDR3 sequences, 90% to 95% of them detected once, and 0.065% to 0.075% sits in the top ten. Specimen: CD4+ T cells from PBMCs. The receptors shown here come from a human donor with multiple sclerosis. CDR3s include the opening cysteine and the closing phenylalanine or tryptophan. The order of the fields is D gene, J gene, V gene, CDR3 protein. The D gene is left open where the match is weak.

-	TRBJ2-5	TRBV29-1	CSVRPGLGQETQYF
-	TRBJ1-1	TRBV6-5	CASSYRPIMNTEAFF
-	TRBJ2-3	TRBV19	CASSRGGVTDTQYF
TRBD1	TRBJ2-3	TRBV7-2	CASSLFGQGTDTQYF
-	TRBJ2-5	TRBV30	CAWDLNQETQYF
-	TRBJ2-1	TRBV3-1	CASSPLTSSAYNEQFF
TRBD2	TRBJ2-5	TRBV20-1	CSARRLAEPGETQYF
-	TRBJ1-3	TRBV2	CASSEALNRLIGDTIYF
TRBD1	TRBJ2-2	TRBV28	CASKGALNTGELFF
-	TRBJ2-1	TRBV30	CAWSVLGNNEQFF
-	TRBJ1-3	TRBV20-1	CSASGASGNTIYF
-	TRBJ2-1	TRBV19	CASSIDTYGGRSYNEQFF
TRBD1	TRBJ2-1	TRBV29-1	CSVEGRGGLYNEQFF
TRBD2	TRBJ2-3	TRBV9	CASSVAAGAYTDTQYF
TRBD2	TRBJ2-1	TRBV20-1	CSARTFRTSGSYNEQFF
TRBD1	TRBJ1-2	TRBV29-1	CSGKRQGRGYTF
-	TRBJ2-5	TRBV7-3	CASSLELQETQYF
TRBD1	TRBJ2-7	TRBV11-2	CASSPGQPYEQYF
-	TRBJ2-7	TRBV5-4	CASSFGYGDPEQYF
-	TRBJ1-2	TRBV30	CAWSVSQGGAGYGYTF
-	TRBJ1-1	TRBV25-1	CASSESGRQENTEAFF
-	TRBJ2-3	TRBV7-3	CASSLKGAGGTDTQYF
TRBD1	TRBJ1-4	TRBV7-9	CASSSGQINEKLFF
-	TRBJ1-5	TRBV28	CASSPLGRLSNQPQHF
TRBD1	TRBJ2-7	TRBV29-1	CSVGTGYPYEQYF
TRBD1	TRBJ2-1	TRBV19	CASSGGQGYNEQFF
-	TRBJ1-1	TRBV29-1	CSVAGWTEAFF
-	TRBJ2-6	TRBV5-4	CASSLRGASGANVLTF
-	TRBJ1-1	TRBV28	CASRDPGAGTEAFF
-	TRBJ2-2	TRBV29-1	CGHQAGLNTGELFF
-	TRBJ2-3	TRBV6-5	CASRATDTQYF
-	TRBJ2-6	TRBV28	CASSLLAPGQEGANVLTF
-	TRBJ1-2	TRBV30	CAWSVFNGYTF
-	TRBJ2-6	TRBV10-3	CASTPAGSGANVLTF
-	TRBJ1-4	TRBV30	CAWSMKGVEEKLFF
TRBD2	TRBJ2-1	TRBV29-1	CSVGFRLAGDNEQFF
-	TRBJ1-2	TRBV2	CASSPSGRSNYGYTF
-	TRBJ2-3	TRBV20-1	CSGVPGISTDTQYF
TRBD1	TRBJ2-3	TRBV9	CASSVGGTGSTDTQYF
TRBD1	TRBJ2-3	TRBV15	CATSRETGGGDTQYF
TRBD2	TRBJ2-2	TRBV9	CASSVGTRNTGELFF
-	TRBJ2-1	TRBV15	CATSRPQGGEQFF
TRBD2	TRBJ2-4	TRBV7-9	CASSLALAGVNIQYF
-	TRBJ1-2	TRBV20-1	CSARNEQVGYGYTF
-	TRBJ2-4	TRBV20-1	CSAPGGGNIQYF
TRBD2	TRBJ2-3	TRBV4-1	CASSQVKLAGREDTQYF
-	TRBJ1-4	TRBV11-3	CASSLGPEKLFF